The T cell receptor beta chain described here comes from a study of blood T cell repertoires in COVID-19. V lost 6 bases and J lost 6, with 8 bases in between. The V gene's germline CDR1 is KGHSH and CDR2 LQKENI. CDR3 length: 12 residues. Repertoires were generated with immunoSEQ multiplex PCR, while TCRdb's copy carries only in-frame clones and drops some. The sample carries about 300,000 clones, over 75% recorded once. V and J are TRBV18 and TRBJ2-2, with a weak D call TRBD1 (5 bases). Sequenced: PBMCs or T cells enriched from blood (not recorded which). This TCR came from a man aged 30 to 45 who had recovered from COVID-19. The DNA for the CDR3 is TGTGCCAGCTCGGGGCTTCCCGGGGAGCTGTTTTTT. Protein sequence: CASSGLPGELFF.